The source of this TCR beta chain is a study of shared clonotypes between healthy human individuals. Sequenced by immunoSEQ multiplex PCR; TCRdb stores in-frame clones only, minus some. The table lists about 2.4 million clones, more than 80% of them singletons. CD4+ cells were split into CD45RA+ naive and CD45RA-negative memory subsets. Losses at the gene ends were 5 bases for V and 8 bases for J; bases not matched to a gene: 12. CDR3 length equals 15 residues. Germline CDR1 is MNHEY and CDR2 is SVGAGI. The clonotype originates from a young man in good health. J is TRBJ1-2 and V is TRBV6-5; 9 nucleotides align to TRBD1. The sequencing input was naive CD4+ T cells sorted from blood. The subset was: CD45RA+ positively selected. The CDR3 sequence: CASSRSTGGAGGYTF. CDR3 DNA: TGTGCCAGCAGTAGATCCACAGGGGGCGCGGGAGGCTACACCTTC.